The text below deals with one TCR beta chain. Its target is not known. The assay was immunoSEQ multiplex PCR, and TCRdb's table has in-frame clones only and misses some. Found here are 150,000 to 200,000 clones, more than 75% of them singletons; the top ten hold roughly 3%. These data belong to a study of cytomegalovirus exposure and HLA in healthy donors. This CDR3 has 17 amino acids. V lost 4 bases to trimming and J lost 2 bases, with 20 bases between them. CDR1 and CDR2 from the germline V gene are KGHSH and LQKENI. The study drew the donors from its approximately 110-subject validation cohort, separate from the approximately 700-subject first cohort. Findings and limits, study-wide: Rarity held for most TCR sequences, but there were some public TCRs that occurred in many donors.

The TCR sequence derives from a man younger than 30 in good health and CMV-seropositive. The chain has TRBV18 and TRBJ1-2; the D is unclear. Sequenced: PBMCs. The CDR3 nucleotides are TGTGCCAGCTCACTCCAACAAAGCGGACGGCGAAACTATGGCTACACCTTC. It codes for CASSLQQSGRRNYGYTF.